The 23 T cell receptor beta chains listed next were all sequenced from one sample in a study of blood T cell repertoires in COVID-19. TCRdb keeps only in-frame clones here, not all; method: immunoSEQ multiplex PCR. The repertoire holds around 80,000 clones, with more than 65% as singletons. Sample: peripheral blood. The receptors were sampled from a man older than 75 with acute or convalescent COVID-19.

The chain combines TRBV29-1 with TRBJ2-3, with 8 bases lining up with TRBD2. After removal of 7 bases from V and 1 base from J, the junction contained 10 bases not matched to a gene. Germline assignment: CDR1 SQVTM and CDR2 ANQGSEA. The CDR3 contains 15 residues. The CDR3 DNA reads TGCAGCGCCGAAGACCCAGCGGGGGGCACAGATACGCAGTATTTT. Translation gives CSAEDPAGGTDTQYF.

This clone was counted a single time. The chain links TRBV7-9 to TRBJ2-1; the D gene is possibly TRBD1 (6 bases). V was clipped by 5 bases and J by 4 bases, with 15 bases between them. The CDR3 runs 15 residues. The germline V gene has CDR1 SEHNR and CDR2 FQNEAQ (reference sequence). The chain's CDR3 is CASSGTGTQYNEQFF. Written as DNA, the CDR3 is TGTGCCAGCAGCGGTACCGGGACACAGTACAATGAGCAGTTCTTC.

The chain couples TRBV10-3 to TRBJ2-7, with 9 bases identical to TRBD2. Germline V gene sequence: CDR1 ENHRY, CDR2 SYGVKD. This CDR3 is 16 amino acids long. V was clipped by 7 bases and J by 3 bases; unmatched bases: 13. The CDR3, as DNA: TGTGCCATCAAGAAAGCGGGGGGCGATGATTACTACGAGCAGTACTTC. Its protein product is CAIKKAGGDDYYEQYF.

The chain links TRBV4-1 to TRBJ1-2; tentatively, D is TRBD1 (5 bases). Trimming shortened V by 0 bases and J by 11 bases, and 19 bases separated the two germline ends. The germline gives CDR1 MGHRA, CDR2 YSYEKL. The CDR3 covers 15 residues. The CDR3 nucleotides read TGCGCCAGCAGCCAAGATTCGGGGCAGGGACTAAAGTACACCTTC. Translated: CASSQDSGQGLKYTF.

This clone was seen only a few times. The rearrangement uses TRBV6-5 and TRBJ2-1; 7 bases are a match to TRBD2. Germline V CDR1 and CDR2: MNHEY, SVGAGI. The CDR3 consists of 13 residues. V lost 7 bases and J lost 4; bases outside the gene matches: 4. The CDR3 region has the DNA TGTGCCAGCAATCCTAGCGGTTACAATGAGCAGTTCTTC. It specifies CASNPSGYNEQFF.

The J gene is TRBJ2-1, the V gene TRBV3-1 (or the pseudogene TRBV3-2), with D perhaps matching TRBD2 (7 bases). The germline V gene encodes CDR1 LGHDT and CDR2 YNNKEL (reference sequence). This CDR3 contains 15 residues. The ends were cut back, 2 bases at V and 2 bases at J, with 10 bases in the middle. This CDR3 is CASSQRGGAYNEQFF. The CDR3, as DNA: TGTGCCAGCAGCCAAAGAGGGGGGGCCTACAATGAGCAGTTCTTC.

The CDR3 reads CASSQTPGRGTEAFF. CDR3 bases: TGCGCCAGCAGCCAAACCCCAGGGCGGGGAACTGAAGCTTTCTTT. The chain carries TRBV4-1 and TRBJ1-1, with D possibly being TRBD1 (5 bases). V lost 2 bases and J 5 bases, leaving 15 bases between the germline ends. Germline V CDR1 and CDR2: MGHRA, YSYEKL. The CDR3 covers 15 residues.

V is TRBV5-1 and J is TRBJ1-1; D unclear. V was shortened by 0 bases and J by 10 bases, with 10 bases between the two germline ends. There are 12 residues in the CDR3. Germline V gene sequence: CDR1 SGHRS, CDR2 YFSETQ. CDR3 loop: CASSLGPGGAFF. The CDR3 DNA is TGCGCCAGCAGCTTGGGGCCGGGAGGAGCTTTCTTT. The full variable domain, its missing parts supplied by reference TRBV5-1 and TRBJ1-1, is KAGVTQTPRYLIKTRGQQVTLSCSPISGHRSVSWYQQTPGQGLQFLFEYFSETQRNKGNFPGRFSGRQFSNSRSEMNVSTLELGDSALYLCASSLGPGGAFFGQGTRLTVV.

This chain joins TRBV5-6 and TRBJ1-4; 9 bases match TRBD1. This CDR3 contains 15 residues. The V segment lost 1 base and the J segment 5 bases; nucleotides outside the gene matches: 3. CDR1 and CDR2 (germline): SGHDT, YYEEEE. CDR3 region: CASSLRQGGNEKLFF. CDR3 nucleotides: TGTGCCAGCAGCTTGAGACAGGGGGGGAATGAAAAACTGTTTTTT.

This chain connects TRBV15 to TRBJ2-5, with D unresolved. This CDR3 region has 13 residues. CDR1 and CDR2 from the germline V gene are LNHNV and YYDKDF (reference sequence). Trimming took 1 base from V and 4 from J, leaving 7 bases between them. CDR3 sequence: CATSRAQAETQYF. The CDR3 DNA sequence: TGTGCCACCAGCAGAGCCCAAGCAGAGACCCAGTACTTC.

V gene TRBV7-3 combines with J gene TRBJ2-3; a possible D gene is TRBD2 (6 bases). Trimming removed 7 bases at V and 6 bases at J, with 17 bases between. The CDR3 length is 14 residues. CDR1 and CDR2 from the germline V gene are SGHTA and FQGTGA. The CDR3 coding sequence is TGTGCCAGCAACCCGGGGCGGGGCCATGATACGCAGTATTTT. Amino acid sequence: CASNPGRGHDTQYF.

V and J are TRBV21-1 and TRBJ2-3; the table's D call, TRBD2, was not checked against the DNA. TRBV21-1 is a documented pseudogene. The CDR3 spans 20 residues. The CDR3 region has the DNA TGTGCCAGCAGCAAAGGTATCAGATTTTTTACGGGGAGAAGCACAGATACGCAGTATTTT. This encodes CASSKGIRFFTGRSTDTQYF.

This chain uses TRBV4-2 with TRBJ1-5; D is undetermined. Trimming removed 1 base from V and 0 bases from J, with 7 bases in between. The CDR3 consists of 15 residues. Germline V CDR1 and CDR2: LGHNA, YNFKEQ. CDR3 coding DNA: TGTGCCAGCAGCCAAGTCCAGGATAGCAATCAGCCCCAGCATTTT. Protein: CASSQVQDSNQPQHF.

The CDR3 loop is CASSVGGGPSSGELFF. CDR3 nucleotides: TGTGCCAGCAGTGTCGGCGGGGGCCCTTCGTCCGGGGAGCTGTTTTTT. The chain joins TRBV2 to TRBJ2-2; a possible D gene is TRBD2 (7 bases). V lost 4 bases to trimming and J lost 6 bases, with 18 bases between them. This CDR3 region has 16 residues. The germline V gene encodes CDR1 SNHLY and CDR2 FYNNEI.

This clone was detected only a few times. The V and J genes are TRBV5-1 and TRBJ2-2; 10 bases agree with TRBD1. CDR3 length: 18 amino acids. CDR1 is SGHRS, CDR2 YFSETQ, per germline. Trimming cost V 3 bases and J 5 bases; bases outside gene matches: 13. The CDR3, as DNA: TGCGCCAGCAGCTGGCGACAACCGGGACAGGGGACGACCGGGGAGCTGTTTTTT. It specifies CASSWRQPGQGTTGELFF.

This clone has only one observation. The chain joins TRBV2 to TRBJ1-5; a weak D match, TRBD1 (6 bases). V was trimmed by 3 bases and J by 4 bases, leaving 10 bases between them. CDR1 is SNHLY, CDR2 FYNNEI, per germline. The CDR3 runs to 14 residues. CDR3 bases: TGTGCCAGCAGTGATCGGACAGAAAATCAGCCCCAGCATTTT. Its protein is CASSDRTENQPQHF.

This clone was seen a few times. The chain carries TRBV5-1 and TRBJ1-2; 7 bases are a match to TRBD1. Trimming at V came to 5 bases and at J to 0 bases, leaving 4 bases not matched to a gene. CDR3 size: 14 residues. CDR1 is SGHRS and CDR2 is YFSETQ in the germline V gene. The CDR3: CASRRDRANYGYTF. CDR3 bases: TGCGCCAGCAGGCGGGACAGAGCTAACTATGGCTACACCTTC. Combining the CDR3 with reference TRBV5-1 and TRBJ1-2 gives the whole variable domain KAGVTQTPRYLIKTRGQQVTLSCSPISGHRSVSWYQQTPGQGLQFLFEYFSETQRNKGNFPGRFSGRQFSNSRSEMNVSTLELGDSALYLCASRRDRANYGYTFGSGTRLTVV.

This chain joins TRBV18 and TRBJ2-7, with D possibly TRBD1 on 5 matching bases. Germline V gene lookup returns CDR1 KGHSH and CDR2 LQKENI. The V and J ends lost 4 bases and 0 bases respectively, with 13 bases between them. The CDR3 runs to 15 residues. The CDR3 nucleotides are TGTGCCAGCTCACGACGACAGATTGTCTCCTACGAGCAGTACTTC. Protein product: CASSRRQIVSYEQYF.

The gene calls are TRBV19 and TRBJ1-4, with 9 nucleotides matching TRBD1. Unmatched junction bases numbered 11, after V lost 11 bases and J lost 7 bases. From germline, CDR1 is LNHDA and CDR2 SQIVND (reference sequence). The CDR3 is 14 residues long. The CDR3 here is CALTGGTGIEKLFF. CDR3 nucleotides: TGTGCCCTCACAGGAGGGACAGGGATTGAAAAACTGTTTTTT.

This clone was counted only a few times. The chain combines TRBV19 with TRBJ1-5; 8 nucleotides match TRBD1. Germline CDR1 reads LNHDA; CDR2 reads SQIVND (reference sequence). The CDR3 has 15 residues. V trimming: 7 bases; J trimming: 0 bases; junction bases outside the gene matches: 5. Here the CDR3 reads CASTRDRYSNQPQHF. DNA for the CDR3: TGTGCCAGTACCCGGGACAGGTATAGCAATCAGCCCCAGCATTTT. The whole variable domain, filled in from reference TRBV19 and TRBJ1-5, reads DGGITQSPKYLFRKEGQNVTLSCEQNLNHDAMYWYRQDPGQGLRLIYYSQIVNDFQKGDIAEGYSVSREKKESFPLTVTSAQKNPTAFYLCASTRDRYSNQPQHFGDGTRLSIL.

The CDR3 protein is CAWSPGHFQETQYF. The CDR3 DNA sequence: TGTGCCTGGAGTCCCGGACACTTCCAAGAGACCCAGTACTTC. The chain couples TRBV30 to TRBJ2-5; D is possibly TRBD1 (5 bases). From germline, CDR1 is GTSNPN and CDR2 SVGIG (reference sequence). V lost 2 bases and J 1 base, leaving 11 bases between the germline ends. This CDR3 spans 14 amino acids.

V and J are TRBV4-1 and TRBJ2-1; TRBD2 matches 16 bases. The CDR3 loop spans 19 amino acids. Trimming at V came to 4 bases and at J to 7 bases, leaving 13 bases not matched to a gene. The germline CDR1 and CDR2 sequences are MGHRA and YSYEKL. Here the CDR3 DNA reads TGCGCCAGCAGCCGACAATCCCCGGGACTAGCGGGGGGGCTGAATGAGCAGTTCTTC. This translates into CASSRQSPGLAGGLNEQFF.

This clone was observed a single time. The chain recombines TRBV18 with TRBJ2-1; 12 nucleotides match TRBD2. Germline V CDR1 and CDR2: KGHSH, LQKENI. With V trimmed by 5 bases and J by 6 bases, 5 bases remained unmatched. This CDR3 has 15 amino acids. The CDR3: CASSASGGAVNEQFF. The DNA for the CDR3 is TGTGCCAGCTCAGCTAGCGGGGGGGCCGTCAATGAGCAGTTCTTC.